The next 2 T cell receptor beta chains were all read from a single sample in a study of shared clonotypes between healthy human individuals. Only in-frame clones appear in the TCRdb table, and some are missing; sequencing was by immunoSEQ multiplex PCR. The sample yields a few hundred thousand clones, approximately 71% seen once. What was sequenced was PBMCs. The receptors originated from a woman between 35 and 50 years old in good health. Some clones in this sample may be carry-over from other donors' samples.

Only one count was recorded for this clone. The sample contains more than one DNA sequence encoding this CDR3. The rearrangement links TRBV30 to TRBJ2-7, with D uncertain. The CDR3 loop spans 11 amino acids. V was shortened by 1 base and J by 6 bases, with 7 bases between the two germline ends. Germline CDR1 and CDR2: GTSNPN and SVGIG (reference sequence). The CDR3 region has the DNA TGTGCCTGGAGTGGCCGTGGCGAGCAGTACTTC. Protein sequence: CAWSGRGEQYF.

The V and J genes are TRBV19 and TRBJ2-7, with 12 bases lining up with TRBD2. The J segment lost 7 bases and the V segment lost 7 bases, leaving 8 bases of the junction unmatched. The germline gives CDR1 LNHDA, CDR2 SQIVND (reference sequence). This CDR3 is built from 14 residues. The CDR3 DNA sequence: TGTGCCAGTACTCCGACTAGCGGGAGTGGAGAGCAGTACTTC. This gives the protein CASTPTSGSGEQYF.